The entry that follows covers one T cell receptor beta chain sequence. The antigen is undetermined. The germline gives CDR1 SGHNT, CDR2 YENEEA. The CDR3 is made up of 13 amino acids. The junction had 7 bases not matched to a gene; V was cut back by 5 bases and J by 10 bases. This sample is drawn from a study of T cell responses to AZD1222 COVID-19 vaccine. Study-level findings and limits: Most donors were white British and more were female, and clonal diversity was possibly underestimated. Nearly half of the spike-specific TCRs reportedly recognize variant regions that carry no mutations.

Sequencing was performed with immunoSEQ multiplex PCR; in TCRdb, only in-frame clones are kept and a portion is missing. The table shows about 53,000 clones, with roughly 83% occurring only once. The chain employs TRBV11-3 and TRBJ2-1, with 8 bases fitting TRBD2. This sequence originates from an adult in good health. Sequenced material: peripheral blood, taken on day 0 of AZD1222 vaccination. CDR3 in amino acids: CASSTGPGGEQFF. CDR3 DNA sequence: TGTGCCAGCAGCACGGGGCCGGGAGGGGAGCAGTTCTTC.